This record looks at one T cell receptor (beta chain) sequence and its context. Antigen specificity is unknown. The CDR3 extends over 15 amino acids. V was pared by 2 bases and J by 4 bases, with 4 bases of the junction left unmatched. In germline, CDR1 is SGHTA, CDR2 FQGNSA. This entry comes from a study of OX40 agonist ivuxolimab in advanced cancers. Using immunoSEQ multiplex PCR, the repertoire was profiled, and TCRdb retains in-frame clones only, with some absent. The table has tens of thousands of clones, around 77% seen once. Study-level results: In the 0.1 to 3.0 mg/kg range, CD4+ and CD8+ blood T cells had expanded clonally by week 6. Among patients with partial responses at 0.1-3.0 mg/kg, clonal expansion was among the lowest.

The sample in question was CD4+ or CD8+ T cells sorted from blood, obtained in a trial of the OX40 agonist ivuxolimab. This rearrangement joins TRBV7-2 to TRBJ1-4, with 7 bases fitting TRBD1. The TCR comes from an adult with an advanced solid tumor such as melanoma, head and neck, liver or kidney cancer. The CDR3 sequence: CASSLNRGINEKLFF. The DNA for the CDR3 is TGTGCCAGCAGCTTAAACAGGGGCATTAATGAAAAACTGTTTTTT.